This entry concerns a single T cell receptor beta chain. The germline V and J ends were trimmed by 6 bases and 0 bases, with 15 bases remaining between them. The CDR3 length is 16 residues. Per germline, CDR1 MGHDK and CDR2 SYGVNS. This specimen belongs to a study of blood T cell repertoires in COVID-19. Only in-frame clones appear in the TCRdb table, and some are missing; sequencing was by immunoSEQ multiplex PCR. This repertoire shows 99,000 or so clones, about 86% found once; its top ten account for 10% to 15%. The rearrangement uses TRBV25-1 and TRBJ2-1; possible D gene TRBD1, 5 bases. The source of this sequence is a woman aged 55-69 years in a cohort sampled during active or convalescent COVID-19. Specimen: peripheral blood. CDR3 nucleotide sequence: TGTGCCAGCAGCGCTTATACAGGTCGCTCCTACAATGAGCAGTTCTTC. Translated, it gives CASSAYTGRSYNEQFF.